The 2 T cell receptor beta chains given below trace back to one sample, sequenced in a study of PD-L1 blockade in urothelial cancer. Time point given: peripheral blood 6 weeks after treatment start. The repertoire was sequenced with immunoSEQ multiplex PCR; TCRdb's copy has only in-frame clones and lacks some. The repertoire holds 40,000 to 50,000 clones, with around 87% as singletons. The specimen comprised PBMCs, sampled around atezolizumab (anti-PD-L1) treatment. The source of these receptors is a man between 60 and 75 years old with urothelial cancer.

This chain joins TRBV6-5 and TRBJ1-2; 7 bases match TRBD1. Per the germline V gene, CDR1 is MNHEY and CDR2 is SVGAGI. This CDR3 is 14 amino acids long. Trimming cost V 6 bases and J 2 bases; bases outside gene matches: 6. The CDR3 coding sequence is TGTGCCAGCAGCCCGGGACAGACAAACTATGGCTACACCTTC. Protein product: CASSPGQTNYGYTF.

The chain couples TRBV19 to TRBJ2-1; 7 bases fit TRBD2. CDR3 size: 15 residues. Germline CDR1 LNHDA, CDR2 SQIVND (reference sequence). J gave up 6 bases and V 3 bases, and 8 bases lay outside the gene matches. The CDR3 DNA is TGTGCCAGTAGTATGACGGGGGGATACCTCAATGAGCAGTTCTTC. Its protein product is CASSMTGGYLNEQFF.